The next 23 T cell receptor beta chains were all read from a single sample in a study of blood T cells in healthy people across ages. Together with a sample-barcoded 5' primer, a J-beta primer mix was included in a second PCR lasting 7 to 11 cycles. In TCRdb, the 5' RACE reads were re-called with MiXCR into one record per CDR3 protein. This table holds 1,500,000 or so distinct CDR3 sequences, approximately 59% found once. Sample: blood. These receptor sequences come from a man aged 18 to 29 in good health.

This chain joins TRBV6-1 and TRBJ2-7, with a tentative D call TRBD2 (7 bases). The CDR3 consists of 16 residues. From germline, CDR1 is MNHNS and CDR2 SASEGT. With 2 bases removed from V and 5 bases from J, the gap between germline ends came to 19 bases. Written as DNA, the CDR3 is TGTGCCAGCAGTGAAATCGAGGGGGGGGAGGTGAACGAGCAGTACTTC. Its protein is CASSEIEGGEVNEQYF.

About this clonotype: Relative to the germline gene, one junction end is altered; a read error may explain this. This chain links TRBV5-6 with TRBJ2-4; 7 nucleotides align to TRBD2. Matching the DNA end better, TRBJ2-7 makes the J call doubtful. CDR3 size: 15 residues. Looked up from germline, CDR1 is SGHDT and CDR2 is YYEEEE. The CDR3 is CVSSLPSGPTHEQYF. The CDR3 DNA is TGTGTCAGCAGCTTACCTAGCGGTCCTACCCACGAGCAGTACTTC.

J is TRBJ1-2 and V is TRBV6-6; TRBD1 is a possible D gene (6 bases). The CDR3 consists of 14 residues. V was trimmed by 8 bases and J by 7 bases, leaving 20 bases between them. Germline CDR1 is MNHNY and CDR2 is SVGAGI (reference sequence). CDR3 DNA: TGTGCCAGCTCTACATCCGACAGGCTCTTTGGCTACACCTTC. Its protein is CASSTSDRLFGYTF.

Only a few counts were recorded for this clonotype. The chain uses TRBV12-3 or TRBV12-4 and TRBJ1-2, with TRBD1 as a possible D gene (5 bases). The CDR3 is 13 amino acids. V was trimmed by 6 bases and J by 6 bases, leaving 14 bases between them. The CDR3, as DNA: TGTGCCAGCAGACCGACAGTGACAGATGGCTACACCTTC. Its translation is CASRPTVTDGYTF.

CDR3 amino acids: CASTSGSSGRANNEQFF. The CDR3 DNA follows: TGTGCCAGCACGTCCGGTTCCAGCGGGAGGGCCAACAATGAGCAGTTCTTC. The chain couples TRBV6-1 to TRBJ2-1; 10 bases align to TRBD2. The CDR3 is made up of 17 amino acids. V lost 7 bases to trimming and J lost 5 bases; unmatched junction nucleotides: 14. Germline V gene data show CDR1 as MNHNS and CDR2 as SASEGT.

CDR3 region: CASSSGTGRDEQFF. CDR3 DNA sequence: TGTGCCAGCAGCTCGGGGACAGGGAGGGATGAGCAGTTCTTC. This sequence joins TRBV11-2 and TRBJ2-1, with 9 bases that match TRBD1. This CDR3 comprises 14 residues. Germline CDR1 is SGHAT and CDR2 is FQNNGV. V was pared by 4 bases and J by 8 bases, with 6 bases of the junction left unmatched. The full variable domain, completed using reference TRBV11-2 and TRBJ2-1, is EAGVAQSPRYKIIEKRQSVAFWCNPISGHATLYWYQQILGQGPKLLIQFQNNGVVDDSQLPKDRFSAERLKGVDSTLKIQPAKLEDSAVYLCASSSGTGRDEQFFGPGTRLTVL.

The chain has TRBV10-3 and TRBJ2-5, with D uncertain. In germline, CDR1 is ENHRY, CDR2 SYGVKD. The CDR3 sequence is 10 residues long. V was trimmed by 8 bases and J by 4 bases, leaving 5 bases between them. The CDR3 here is CAIYPETQYF. CDR3 nucleotides: TGTGCCATCTACCCAGAGACCCAGTACTTC.

The chain links TRBV20-1 to TRBJ2-5; TRBD1 is a possible D gene (7 bases). V was shortened by 5 bases and J by 7 bases, with 14 bases between the two germline ends. CDR1 DFQATT and CDR2 SNEGSKA come from the germline V gene (reference sequence). The CDR3 spans 12 residues. CDR3 amino acids: CSAGQAGGTQYF. CDR3 coding DNA: TGCAGTGCTGGACAGGCCGGGGGGACCCAGTACTTC.

The chain uses TRBV10-2 and TRBJ1-2, with TRBD1 matching 8 bases. The V and J ends lost 5 bases and 5 bases, in that order; junction bases with no gene match: 10. The germline gives CDR1 WSHSY, CDR2 SAAADI. This CDR3 comprises 15 residues. CDR3 loop: CASSNPGGGDYGYTF. The DNA of the CDR3 is TGCGCCAGCAGTAATCCAGGGGGCGGGGATTATGGCTACACCTTC.

The rearrangement joins TRBV20-1 to TRBJ2-5; D is perhaps TRBD1 or TRBD2 (5 bases each). The CDR3 consists of 14 residues. V was cut by 6 bases and J by 1 base, with 15 bases left in between. Germline V gene data show CDR1 as DFQATT and CDR2 as SNEGSKA (reference sequence). In nucleotides, the CDR3 is TGCAGTGCAGAGGGGTGGGGTTTCCAAGAGACCCAGTACTTC. This encodes CSAEGWGFQETQYF.

This clonotype was recorded a few times. The chain joins TRBV11-2 to TRBJ2-7; D is perhaps TRBD1 (6 bases). Germline lookup yields CDR1 SGHAT and CDR2 FQNNGV. V shed 5 bases and J shed 4 bases, with 9 bases lying between them. CDR3 length: 12 residues. The chain's CDR3 is CASSGGQYEQYF. For the CDR3, the DNA is TGTGCCAGCAGCGGAGGACAGTACGAGCAGTACTTC.

This chain uses TRBV5-6 with TRBJ2-3; 9 positions match TRBD1. Germline V gene lookup returns CDR1 SGHDT and CDR2 YYEEEE. This CDR3 contains 16 residues. V trimming: 4 bases; J trimming: 2 bases; junction bases outside the gene matches: 8. In DNA, the CDR3 is TGTGCCAGCAGCCCGAACAGGGGGCGTTACACAGATACGCAGTATTTT. This sequence encodes CASSPNRGRYTDTQYF.

The table lists this clonotype with a few counts. This sequence joins TRBV10-3 and TRBJ1-6; 9 bases are shared with TRBD1. The V gene's germline CDR1 is ENHRY and CDR2 SYGVKD. CDR3 length equals 17 residues. Trimming removed 4 bases from V and 8 bases from J; junction bases left unmatched: 12. The DNA of the CDR3 is TGTGCCATCAGTGCCATCCGGGACAGGGAGCTCTATTCACCCCTCCACTTT. Its translation: CAISAIRDRELYSPLHF.

The chain joins TRBV29-1 to TRBJ2-3; D remains ambiguous. Looked up from germline, CDR1 is SQVTM and CDR2 is ANQGSEA. This CDR3 has 15 residues. The V end lost 5 bases, the J end lost 0 bases, and 15 bases lay between the germline ends. The CDR3 here is CSVMGPAASTDTQYF. The CDR3 coding sequence is TGCAGCGTTATGGGCCCCGCAGCTAGCACAGATACGCAGTATTTT.

This clonotype was seen a few times. The gene calls are TRBV10-3 and TRBJ2-5, with D perhaps given as TRBD1 or TRBD2 (5 bases each). Near its end, the DNA agrees better with TRBJ2-7, so the J call may be wrong. CDR3 length: 16 amino acids. CDR1 and CDR2 from the germline V gene are ENHRY and SYGVKD. CDR3 in DNA: TGTGCCATCAGTGACCTTGGGGGTAGCCGGTACTACGAGCAGTACTTC. Its protein is CAISDLGGSRYYEQYF.

This rearrangement joins TRBV10-3 to TRBJ1-5; TRBD1 aligns across 10 bases. Trimming at V came to 6 bases and at J to 4 bases, leaving 3 bases not matched to a gene. CDR1 is ENHRY and CDR2 is SYGVKD in the germline V gene. This CDR3 contains 14 residues. CDR3 DNA sequence: TGTGCCATCAGGGGGACAGGGGTTAATCAGCCCCAGCATTTT. Protein sequence: CAIRGTGVNQPQHF.

The V call is TRBV2, the J call TRBJ1-5, with no clear D. CDR3 length: 15 amino acids. The ends were cut back, 5 bases at V and 2 bases at J, with 13 bases in the middle. Germline assignment: CDR1 SNHLY and CDR2 FYNNEI. In DNA form, the CDR3 reads TGTGCCAGCAGTAAGGAACAAGAGGGCAATCAGCCCCAGCATTTT. Translating it yields CASSKEQEGNQPQHF.

The genes are TRBV29-1 and TRBJ2-2, with a possible D match to TRBD1 (5 bases). V gave up 7 bases and J gave up 4 bases, with 10 bases separating them. The germline V gene has CDR1 SQVTM and CDR2 ANQGSEA. This CDR3 spans 12 amino acids. Written as DNA, the CDR3 is TGCAGCGCCGGGCAGGGCACCGGGGAGCTGTTTTTT. Its protein is CSAGQGTGELFF.

This clonotype has only one observation. J is TRBJ2-3 and V is TRBV7-2; 8 bases are a match to TRBD2. Per germline, CDR1 SGHTA and CDR2 FQGNSA. J gave up 2 bases and V 5 bases, and 12 bases lay outside the gene matches. The CDR3 has 17 residues. Here the CDR3 DNA reads TGTGCCAGCAGCCGTAGCGACCCGGGACTAGACACAGATACGCAGTATTTT. This codes for CASSRSDPGLDTDTQYF.

The rearrangement joins TRBV2 to TRBJ1-4; no clear D. Trimming removed 7 bases at V and 8 bases at J, with 14 bases between. Germline loops: CDR1 SNHLY, CDR2 FYNNEI. The CDR3 has 13 residues. The chain's CDR3 is CASTHEREEKLFF. The CDR3 region has the DNA TGTGCCAGCACTCACGAGCGGGAGGAAAAACTGTTTTTT.

The rearrangement links TRBV6-5 to TRBJ1-3; D not resolved. CDR1 is MNHEY, CDR2 SVGAGI, per germline. The CDR3 has 15 residues. Trimming removed 0 bases at V and 6 bases at J, with 12 bases between. This chain's CDR3 is CASSYSRSEKNTIYF. The CDR3 DNA sequence: TGTGCCAGCAGTTACTCCCGGAGTGAAAAAAACACCATATATTTT.

This clonotype was detected once. V usage is TRBV4-1 and J usage is TRBJ2-1, with D perhaps being TRBD1 or TRBD2 (5 bases each). V lost 1 base and J lost 9, with 13 bases in between. Germline V lookup: CDR1 MGHRA, CDR2 YSYEKL. The CDR3 has 14 amino acids. CDR3 nucleotide sequence: TGCGCCAGCAGCCAAGTTCCCGGGGCGGGTGAGCAGTTCTTC. Protein: CASSQVPGAGEQFF.

Only a few counts were recorded for this clonotype. V gene TRBV29-1 combines with J gene TRBJ2-1; maybe TRBD2 (5 bases). The CDR3 sequence is 12 residues long. The germline CDR1 and CDR2 sequences are SQVTM and ANQGSEA. Trimming removed 7 bases from V and 8 bases from J, with 15 bases in between. The CDR3 nucleotides read TGCAGCGCCCTATCCGGGATCTATGAGCAGTTCTTC. This gives the protein CSALSGIYEQFF.